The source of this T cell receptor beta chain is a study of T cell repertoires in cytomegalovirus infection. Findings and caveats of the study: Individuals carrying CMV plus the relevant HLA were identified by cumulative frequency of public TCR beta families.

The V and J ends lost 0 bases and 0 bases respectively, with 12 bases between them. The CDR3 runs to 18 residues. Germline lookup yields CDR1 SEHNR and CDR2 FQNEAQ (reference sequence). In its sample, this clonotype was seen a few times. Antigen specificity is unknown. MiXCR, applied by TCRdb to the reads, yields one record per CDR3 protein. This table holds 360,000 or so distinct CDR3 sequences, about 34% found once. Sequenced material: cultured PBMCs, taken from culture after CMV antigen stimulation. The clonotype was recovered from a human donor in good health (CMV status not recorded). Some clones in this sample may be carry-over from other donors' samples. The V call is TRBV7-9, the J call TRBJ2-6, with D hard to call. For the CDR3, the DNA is TGTGCCAGCAGCTTAGCGTCCGTATACAACTCTGGGGCCAACGTCCTGACTTTC. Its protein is CASSLASVYNSGANVLTF.